This entry features one TCR beta chain sequence. The sample is drawn from a study of blood T cell repertoires in COVID-19. Overall study context: Sites across the United States, Italy and Spain contributed samples from acute and convalescent COVID-19. In each case, the material was cDNA or gDNA derived from T cells, B-cell-depleted T cells, or PBMCs.

Authors' data handling: Amplification of reference gene primers was used by the study to estimate nucleated cell counts. Data came from immunoSEQ multiplex PCR; TCRdb stores just in-frame clones and leaves some out. V and J calls and clone size are copied from that table; D and trimming were computed from the DNA. This sample yields fewer than 250,000 clones, of which approximately 90% are seen a single time; around 0.7% belongs to the top ten. Germline V gene data show CDR1 as SGHDN and CDR2 as FVKESK. The CDR3 spans 17 residues. Trimming shortened V by 0 bases and J by 4 bases, and 16 bases separated the two germline ends.

The material sequenced was peripheral blood. The origin of this receptor is a man in his forties or fifties with acute or convalescent COVID-19. The V gene is TRBV14, the J gene TRBJ1-3; unclear D gene. The CDR3 protein is CASSQDMRHLIGNTIYF. CDR3 in DNA: TGTGCCAGCAGCCAAGATATGAGACACTTAATCGGAAACACCATATATTTT. Looking up the rest from reference TRBV14 and TRBJ1-3 gives the full variable domain: EAGVTQFPSHSVIEKGQTVTLRCDPISGHDNLYWYRRVMGKEIKFLLHFVKESKQDESGMPNNRFLAERTGGTYSTLKVQPAELEDSGVYFCASSQDMRHLIGNTIYFGEGSWLTVV.